This TCR beta chain derives from a study of blood T cell repertoires in COVID-19. About the study: Nucleic acid was either cDNA or gDNA, and it came from T cells, B-cell-depleted T cells, or PBMCs.

V shed 4 bases, J shed 2 bases, and the junction held 14 bases outside the gene matches. This CDR3 contains 18 residues. Looked up from germline, CDR1 is SGHTA and CDR2 is FQGTGA. Original processing methods: Quantification of nucleated cells was approximated via reference gene primer amplification. Clones were sequenced by immunoSEQ multiplex PCR, and TCRdb holds only the in-frame ones, with some missing. The V and J calls and clone size come from that table; D and trimming were worked out from the DNA. The sample has around 310,000 clones; roughly 90% are singletons. Sequencing was carried out using PBMCs or T cells enriched from blood (not recorded which). This chain connects TRBV7-3 to TRBJ2-1; 7 nucleotides match TRBD2. The sequence derives from a woman aged 40 to 55 who had recovered from COVID-19. The CDR3 nucleotides are TGTGCCAGCAGCTCCCCCCTAGCGGAGGGTCTTACCTACAATGAGCAGTTCTTC. Protein product: CASSSPLAEGLTYNEQFF. The variable domain in full, completed from reference TRBV7-3 and TRBJ2-1, reads GAGVSQTPSNKVTEKGKYVELRCDPISGHTALYWYRQSLGQGPEFLIYFQGTGAADDSGLPNDRFFAVRPEGSVSTLKIQRTERGDSAVYLCASSSPLAEGLTYNEQFFGPGTRLTVL.